These 14 T cell receptor beta chains came from one sample sequenced in a study of technical replicates of blood from a handful of donors. Repertoires were generated with immunoSEQ multiplex PCR, while TCRdb's copy carries only in-frame clones and drops some. The sample holds fewer than 90,000 clones, about 92% seen once. Specimen: T cells isolated from PBMCs. The receptors derive from a human donor in good health.

This CDR3 reads CASSYSETSGGDTQYF. The CDR3 bases are TGTGCCAGCAGTTACTCGGAGACTAGCGGAGGGGATACGCAGTATTTT. The chain uses TRBV6-5 and TRBJ2-3, with 9 bases fitting TRBD2. The CDR3 has 16 amino acids. Germline V gene lookup returns CDR1 MNHEY and CDR2 SVGAGI. V was clipped by 0 bases and J by 6 bases; unmatched bases: 7.

The chain has TRBV30 and TRBJ2-7, with 9 bases lining up with TRBD1. Germline trimming cut 7 bases from V and 1 base from J; bases unmatched to any gene: 8. The CDR3 consists of 14 residues. The germline V gene has CDR1 GTSNPN and CDR2 SVGIG (reference sequence). CDR3 coding DNA: TGTGCCTACCACCGGGACAGGGTTTCCTACGAGCAGTACTTC. This sequence encodes CAYHRDRVSYEQYF.

This clone has just one count. The gene calls are TRBV5-8 and TRBJ2-1; D unclear. Germline CDR1 is SGHTS and CDR2 is YDEGEE. This CDR3 is 12 amino acids long. With 3 bases removed from V and 10 bases from J, the gap between germline ends came to 11 bases. As DNA, the CDR3 is TGTGCCAGCAGCTGGTCTATCGTCGAGCAGTTCTTC. This codes for CASSWSIVEQFF.

The chain is built from TRBV29-1 and TRBJ2-5, with 10 nucleotides matching TRBD1. CDR3 length: 14 residues. J gave up 0 bases and V 3 bases, and 1 base lay outside the gene matches. Germline V gives CDR1 SQVTM, CDR2 ANQGSEA. The CDR3 is CSVEGQGYQETQYF. In DNA form, the CDR3 reads TGCAGCGTTGAGGGACAGGGGTACCAAGAGACCCAGTACTTC.

This chain links TRBV30 with TRBJ1-2; 7 bases match TRBD1. This CDR3 region has 18 residues. V lost 2 bases, J lost 0 bases, and 15 bases stayed unmatched. Germline V gene lookup returns CDR1 GTSNPN and CDR2 SVGIG (reference sequence). CDR3 residues: CAWSPGTVPFKTNYGYTF. CDR3 coding DNA: TGTGCCTGGAGTCCCGGGACAGTCCCGTTCAAAACTAACTATGGCTACACCTTC.

The chain links TRBV15 to TRBJ1-5; TRBD1 matches 7 bases. This CDR3 contains 16 residues. Trimming at V came to 5 bases and at J to 2 bases, leaving 9 bases not matched to a gene. Looked up from germline, CDR1 is LNHNV and CDR2 is YYDKDF (reference sequence). The CDR3 here is CATSFRYRGGNQPQHF. The CDR3 DNA is TGTGCCACCAGCTTTCGTTACAGGGGAGGCAATCAGCCCCAGCATTTT.

The CDR3 loop is CASSQDQGYTF. DNA of the CDR3: TGCGCCAGCAGCCAAGATCAGGGCTACACCTTC. The rearrangement joins TRBV4-1 to TRBJ1-2; no reliable D call. Trimming took off 0 bases at V and 8 bases at J, with 4 bases between the two ends. Per the germline V gene, CDR1 is MGHRA and CDR2 is YSYEKL. The CDR3 loop spans 11 amino acids.

V gene TRBV2 combines with J gene TRBJ2-1; 7 bases map to TRBD2. The CDR3 covers 14 residues. Germline CDR1 reads SNHLY; CDR2 reads FYNNEI. With V trimmed by 11 bases and J by 3 bases, 10 bases remained unmatched. The CDR3 here is CAGRAGRDYNEQFF. The CDR3 DNA reads TGTGCCGGACGAGCGGGAAGAGACTACAATGAGCAGTTCTTC.

The V and J genes are TRBV2 and TRBJ2-2; 12 nucleotides line up with TRBD2. The CDR3 totals 17 residues. The ends lost 7 bases at V and 1 base at J; junction bases unmatched: 7. Germline V CDR1 and CDR2: SNHLY, FYNNEI. The DNA for the CDR3 is TGTGCCAGCAAGACGGCTAGCGGGGGGGGGAACACCGGGGAGCTGTTTTTT. Encoded protein: CASKTASGGGNTGELFF.

The V gene is TRBV27, the J gene TRBJ2-1, with 14 bases lining up with TRBD2. This CDR3 comprises 15 residues. Germline CDR1 MNHEY, CDR2 SMNVEV (reference sequence). With V trimmed by 7 bases and J by 9 bases, 8 bases remained unmatched. CDR3 nucleotide sequence: TGTGCCAGCACCTTCGCGGGACTAGCGGGAGTTGAGCAGTTCTTC. It translates to CASTFAGLAGVEQFF.

The V call is TRBV28, the J call TRBJ1-2; D possibly corresponds to TRBD1 (6 bases). V was pared by 5 bases and J by 5 bases, with 12 bases between. The CDR3 totals 13 residues. Germline V CDR1 and CDR2: MDHEN, SYDVKM. CDR3 region: CASSQGQQYGYTF. The CDR3, as DNA: TGTGCCAGCAGTCAAGGACAGCAATATGGCTACACCTTC.

The V and J genes are TRBV7-9 and TRBJ2-7, with TRBD1 as a possible D gene (5 bases). In germline, CDR1 is SEHNR, CDR2 FQNEAQ (reference sequence). The CDR3 spans 13 residues. The V end lost 7 bases, the J end lost 4 bases, and 14 bases lay between the germline ends. CDR3 in DNA: TGTGCCAGCAACCATCCCAGGGATTACGAGCAGTACTTC. Translation: CASNHPRDYEQYF.

CDR3 region: CSALGEGSTDTQYF. The CDR3 DNA reads TGCAGCGCCCTTGGGGAGGGTAGCACAGATACGCAGTATTTT. The chain combines TRBV29-1 with TRBJ2-3; TRBD2 agrees at 7 bases. Germline V lookup: CDR1 SQVTM, CDR2 ANQGSEA. V gave up 7 bases and J gave up 0 bases; unmatched junction bases: 7. The CDR3 spans 14 residues.

The chain is built from TRBV7-2 and TRBJ1-2, with D unresolved. Per germline, CDR1 SGHTA and CDR2 FQGNSA. This CDR3 is 15 amino acids long. Trimming left V 7 bases short and J 0 bases short, with 15 bases between. CDR3 sequence reads: CASTPSPPANYGYTF. Here the CDR3 DNA reads TGTGCCAGCACCCCCTCCCCACCGGCTAACTATGGCTACACCTTC.